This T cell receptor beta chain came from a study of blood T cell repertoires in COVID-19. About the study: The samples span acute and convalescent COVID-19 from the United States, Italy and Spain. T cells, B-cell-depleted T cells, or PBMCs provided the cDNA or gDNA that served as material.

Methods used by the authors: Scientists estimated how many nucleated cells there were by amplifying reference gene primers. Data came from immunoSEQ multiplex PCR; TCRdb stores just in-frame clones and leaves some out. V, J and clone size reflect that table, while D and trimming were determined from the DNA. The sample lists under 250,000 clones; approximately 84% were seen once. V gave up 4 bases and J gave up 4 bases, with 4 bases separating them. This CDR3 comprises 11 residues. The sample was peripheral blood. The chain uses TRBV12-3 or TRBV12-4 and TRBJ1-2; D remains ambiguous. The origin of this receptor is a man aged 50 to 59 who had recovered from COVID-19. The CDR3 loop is CASSSIYGYTF. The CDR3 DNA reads TGTGCCAGCAGTTCAATCTATGGCTACACCTTC.